Sequencing of this T cell receptor (beta chain) was carried out in a study of cytomegalovirus exposure and HLA in healthy donors. With 4 bases removed from V and 9 bases from J, the gap between germline ends came to 10 bases. This CDR3 comprises 12 residues. Germline loops: CDR1 MNHNS, CDR2 SASEGT. Everyone who donated was a healthy bone marrow donor. Study-wide findings and caveats: Reportedly, fewer N-insertions than the roughly 690-donor mean appeared in an Asian-associated ancestry cluster in a later analysis. The analysis excluded some indistinguishable V segments, including TRBV6-2 and TRBV6-3.

This clone has a handful of counts. What it binds is not known. The primer mix had 60 Vbeta and 13 Jbeta primers. Measured with immunoSEQ multiplex PCR; TCRdb has only the in-frame clones, and not every one. The repertoire holds some 150,000 clones, with approximately 80% as singletons. This TCR was sampled from a man aged 25-45 years in good health and CMV-seropositive. The sample comprised PBMCs. V gene TRBV6-1 combines with J gene TRBJ2-1, with TRBD1 as a possible D gene (5 bases). The CDR3 protein is CASSAQGGEQFF. CDR3 bases: TGTGCCAGCAGTGCCCAGGGCGGTGAGCAGTTCTTC.